The present entry profiles one T cell receptor (beta chain) with its context. The method was immunoSEQ multiplex PCR; TCRdb's version includes in-frame clones alone and lacks a portion of them. This table has 600,000 to 900,000 clones, 80% to 90% appearing once. This record comes from a study of shared T cell receptors in the human thymus. Germline assignment: CDR1 MNHEY and CDR2 SMNVEV (reference sequence). J was trimmed by 5 bases and V by 4 bases; bases with no gene match: 3. This CDR3 region has 13 residues. This sample also appeared in a second study, on human thymus T cells.

The chain employs TRBV27 and TRBJ2-7; 9 bases are a match to TRBD1. This receptor was identified in a girl younger than two with a congenital heart defect. Sequencing was done on a sample of thymocytes. In DNA form, the CDR3 reads TGTGCCAGCAGTTCAGACAGGGGGGACGAGCAGTACTTC. It translates to CASSSDRGDEQYF.